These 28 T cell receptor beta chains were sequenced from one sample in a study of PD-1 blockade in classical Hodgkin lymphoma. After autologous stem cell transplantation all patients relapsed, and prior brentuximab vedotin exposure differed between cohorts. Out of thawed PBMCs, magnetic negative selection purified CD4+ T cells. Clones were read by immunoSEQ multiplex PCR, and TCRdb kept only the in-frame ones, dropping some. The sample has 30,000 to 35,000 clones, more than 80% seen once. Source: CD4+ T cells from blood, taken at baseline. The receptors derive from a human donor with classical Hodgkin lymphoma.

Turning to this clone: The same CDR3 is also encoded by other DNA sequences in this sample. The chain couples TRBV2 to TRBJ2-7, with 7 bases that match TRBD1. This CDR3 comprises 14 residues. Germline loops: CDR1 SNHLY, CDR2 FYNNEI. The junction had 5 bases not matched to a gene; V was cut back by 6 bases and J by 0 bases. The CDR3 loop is CASRWDSNSYEQYF. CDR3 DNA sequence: TGTGCCAGCAGGTGGGACAGTAACTCCTACGAGCAGTACTTC.

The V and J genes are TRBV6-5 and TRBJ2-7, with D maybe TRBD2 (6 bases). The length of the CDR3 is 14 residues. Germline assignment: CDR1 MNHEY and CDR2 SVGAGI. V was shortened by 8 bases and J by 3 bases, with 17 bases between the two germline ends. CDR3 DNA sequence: TGTGCCAGCGGCCGAGGCAGGGACTTCTACGAGCAGTACTTC. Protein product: CASGRGRDFYEQYF.

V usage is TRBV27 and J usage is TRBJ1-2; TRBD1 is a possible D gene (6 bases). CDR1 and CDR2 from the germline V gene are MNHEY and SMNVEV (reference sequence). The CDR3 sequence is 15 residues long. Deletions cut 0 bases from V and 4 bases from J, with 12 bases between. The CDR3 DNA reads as TGTGCCAGCAGTTTATCCCCCGGACAGCTCTATGGCTACACCTTC. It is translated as CASSLSPGQLYGYTF.

In nucleotides, the CDR3 is TGCGCCAGCAGCTCGGGGCCCCGTTTTGCGGGAGTGGCCTACGAGCAGTACTTC. Its protein is CASSSGPRFAGVAYEQYF. V is TRBV5-1 and J is TRBJ2-7; TRBD2 agrees at 7 bases. CDR1 SGHRS and CDR2 YFSETQ come from the germline V gene. The junction had 17 bases not matched to a gene; V was cut back by 3 bases and J by 2 bases. The CDR3 extends over 18 amino acids.

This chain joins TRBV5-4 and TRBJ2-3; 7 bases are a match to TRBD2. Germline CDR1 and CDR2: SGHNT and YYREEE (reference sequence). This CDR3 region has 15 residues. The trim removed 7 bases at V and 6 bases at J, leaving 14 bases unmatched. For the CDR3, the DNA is TGTGCCAGCGGTGGGAGGGCGGTTCCGGGGGATACGCAGTATTTT. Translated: CASGGRAVPGDTQYF.

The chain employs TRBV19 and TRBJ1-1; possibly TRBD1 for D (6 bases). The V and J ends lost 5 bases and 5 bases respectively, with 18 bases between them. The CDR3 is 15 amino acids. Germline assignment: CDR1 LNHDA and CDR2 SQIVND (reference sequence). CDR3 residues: CASSFLGGGWTEAFF. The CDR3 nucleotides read TGTGCCAGTAGTTTCCTCGGGGGCGGGTGGACTGAAGCTTTCTTT.

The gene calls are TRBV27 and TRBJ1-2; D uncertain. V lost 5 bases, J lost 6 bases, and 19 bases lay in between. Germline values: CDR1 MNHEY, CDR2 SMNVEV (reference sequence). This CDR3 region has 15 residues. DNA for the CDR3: TGTGCCAGCAGTCTACGTTGGCACAGCCAGGATGGCTACACCTTC. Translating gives CASSLRWHSQDGYTF.

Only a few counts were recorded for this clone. In DNA form, the CDR3 reads TGTGCCAGCAGCTTCTTGAACAGGGGGCATTATGGCTACACCTTC. Its protein is CASSFLNRGHYGYTF. The V gene is TRBV7-9, the J gene TRBJ1-2; 9 positions agree with TRBD1. CDR3 length equals 15 residues. Germline CDR1 and CDR2: SEHNR and FQNEAQ (reference sequence). V was pared by 3 bases and J by 5 bases, with 7 bases of the junction left unmatched.

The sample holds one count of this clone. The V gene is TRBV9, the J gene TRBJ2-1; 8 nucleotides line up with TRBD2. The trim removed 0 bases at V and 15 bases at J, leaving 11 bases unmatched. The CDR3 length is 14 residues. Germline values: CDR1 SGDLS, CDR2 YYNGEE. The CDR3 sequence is CASSVENGLASLFF. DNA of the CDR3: TGTGCCAGCAGCGTAGAGAACGGACTAGCCAGTTTGTTCTTC.

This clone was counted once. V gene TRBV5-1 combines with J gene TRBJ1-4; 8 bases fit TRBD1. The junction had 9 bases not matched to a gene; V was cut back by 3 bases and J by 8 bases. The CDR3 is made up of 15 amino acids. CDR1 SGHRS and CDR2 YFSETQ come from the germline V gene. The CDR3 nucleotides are TGCGCCAGCAGCTGGGGGACAGGTGCAGAGGAAAAACTGTTTTTT. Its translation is CASSWGTGAEEKLFF.

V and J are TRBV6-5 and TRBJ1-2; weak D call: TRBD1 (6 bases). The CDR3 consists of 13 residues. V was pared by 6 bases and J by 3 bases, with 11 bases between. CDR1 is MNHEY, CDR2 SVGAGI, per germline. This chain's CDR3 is CASSLDSDYGYTF. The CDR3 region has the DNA TGTGCCAGCAGCCTGGACAGCGACTATGGCTACACCTTC.

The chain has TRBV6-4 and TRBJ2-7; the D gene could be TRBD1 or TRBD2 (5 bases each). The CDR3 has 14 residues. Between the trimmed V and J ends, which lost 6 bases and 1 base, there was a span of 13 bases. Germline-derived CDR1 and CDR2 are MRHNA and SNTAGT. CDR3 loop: CASSRDPLSYEQYF. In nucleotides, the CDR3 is TGTGCCAGCAGCCGGGACCCCCTTTCCTACGAGCAGTACTTC.

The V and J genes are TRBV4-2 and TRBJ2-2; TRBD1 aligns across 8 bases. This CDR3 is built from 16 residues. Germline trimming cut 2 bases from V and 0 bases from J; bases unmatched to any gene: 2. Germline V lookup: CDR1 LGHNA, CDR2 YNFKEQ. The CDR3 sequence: CASSQSDRANTGELFF. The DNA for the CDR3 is TGTGCCAGCAGCCAATCGGACAGGGCGAACACCGGGGAGCTGTTTTTT.

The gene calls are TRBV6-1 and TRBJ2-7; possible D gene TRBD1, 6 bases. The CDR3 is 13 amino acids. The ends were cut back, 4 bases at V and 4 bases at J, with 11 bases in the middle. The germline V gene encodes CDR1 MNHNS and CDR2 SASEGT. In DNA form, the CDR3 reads TGTGCCAGCAGTGCCACAGGGTTATACGAGCAGTACTTC. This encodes CASSATGLYEQYF.

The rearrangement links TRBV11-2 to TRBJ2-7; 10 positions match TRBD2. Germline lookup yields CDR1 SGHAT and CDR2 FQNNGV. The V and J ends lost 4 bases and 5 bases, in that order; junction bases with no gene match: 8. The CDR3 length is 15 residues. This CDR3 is CASSSLAGVMDEQYF. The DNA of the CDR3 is TGTGCCAGCAGCTCCCTAGCGGGAGTGATGGACGAGCAGTACTTC.

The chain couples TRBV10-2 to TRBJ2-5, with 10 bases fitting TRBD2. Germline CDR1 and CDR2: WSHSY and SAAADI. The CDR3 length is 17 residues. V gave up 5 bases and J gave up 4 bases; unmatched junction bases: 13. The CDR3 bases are TGCGCCAGCAGTCCTCGCGCTAGCGGGAGTTTGGGAGAGACCCAGTACTTC. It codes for CASSPRASGSLGETQYF.

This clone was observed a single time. The CDR3 is CASSLDRGSQYF. CDR3 bases: TGTGCCAGCAGCTTAGACAGGGGATCGCAGTACTTC. The rearrangement joins TRBV11-3 to TRBJ2-7; tentatively, D is TRBD1 (6 bases). This CDR3 has 12 residues. CDR1 SGHNT and CDR2 YENEEA come from the germline V gene. V was clipped by 0 bases and J by 9 bases, with 9 bases between them.

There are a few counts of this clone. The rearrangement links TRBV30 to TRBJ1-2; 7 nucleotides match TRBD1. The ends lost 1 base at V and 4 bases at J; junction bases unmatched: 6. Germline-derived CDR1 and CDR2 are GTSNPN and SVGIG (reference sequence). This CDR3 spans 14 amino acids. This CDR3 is CAWSATGTVYGYTF. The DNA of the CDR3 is TGTGCCTGGAGTGCAACCGGGACAGTCTATGGCTACACCTTC.

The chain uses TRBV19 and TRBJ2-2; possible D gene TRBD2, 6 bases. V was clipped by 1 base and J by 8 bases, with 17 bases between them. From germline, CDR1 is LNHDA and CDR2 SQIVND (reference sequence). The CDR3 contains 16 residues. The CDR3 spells CASSIAPGLPGGELFF. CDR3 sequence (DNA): TGTGCCAGTAGTATAGCGCCGGGACTCCCAGGGGGGGAGCTGTTTTTT.

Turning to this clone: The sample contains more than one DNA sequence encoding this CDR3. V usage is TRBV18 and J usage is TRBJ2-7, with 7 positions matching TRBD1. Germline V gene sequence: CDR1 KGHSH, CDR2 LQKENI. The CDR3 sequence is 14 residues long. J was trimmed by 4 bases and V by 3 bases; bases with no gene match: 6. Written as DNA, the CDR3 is TGTGCCAGCTCACCCCCGACAGGGAGATACGAGCAGTACTTC. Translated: CASSPPTGRYEQYF. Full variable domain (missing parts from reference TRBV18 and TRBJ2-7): NAGVMQNPRHLVRRRGQEARLRCSPMKGHSHVYWYRQLPEEGLKFMVYLQKENIIDESGMPKERFSAEFPKEGPSILRIQQVVRGDSAAYFCASSPPTGRYEQYFGPGTRLTVT.

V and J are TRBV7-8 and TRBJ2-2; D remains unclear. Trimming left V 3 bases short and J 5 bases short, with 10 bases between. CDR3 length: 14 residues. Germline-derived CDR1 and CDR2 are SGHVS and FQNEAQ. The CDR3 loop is CASSFGLPTGELFF. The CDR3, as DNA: TGTGCCAGCAGCTTTGGGCTCCCAACCGGGGAGCTGTTTTTT. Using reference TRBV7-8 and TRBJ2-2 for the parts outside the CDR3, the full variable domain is GAGVSQSPRYKVAKRGQDVALRCDPISGHVSLFWYQQALGQGPEFLTYFQNEAQLDKSGLPSDRFFAERPEGSVSTLKIQRTQQEDSAVYLCASSFGLPTGELFFGEGSRLTVL.

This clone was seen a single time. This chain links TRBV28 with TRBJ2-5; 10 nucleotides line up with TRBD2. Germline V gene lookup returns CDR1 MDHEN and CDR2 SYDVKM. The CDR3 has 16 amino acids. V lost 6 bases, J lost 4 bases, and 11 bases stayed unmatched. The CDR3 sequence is CASRWAASGRGETQYF. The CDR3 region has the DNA TGTGCCAGCAGGTGGGCGGCTAGCGGGAGAGGAGAGACCCAGTACTTC. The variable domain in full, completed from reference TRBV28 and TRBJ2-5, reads DVKVTQSSRYLVKRTGEKVFLECVQDMDHENMFWYRQDPGLGLRLIYFSYDVKMKEKGDIPEGYSVSREKKERFSLILESASTNQTSMYLCASRWAASGRGETQYFGPGTRLLVL.

In DNA form, the CDR3 reads TGTGCCAGCTCACCAGTGACACGAAGCTCCTACGAGCAGTACTTC. It yields the protein CASSPVTRSSYEQYF. The J gene is TRBJ2-7, the V gene TRBV18, with D unresolved. The CDR3 totals 15 residues. Germline-derived CDR1 and CDR2 are KGHSH and LQKENI. Trimming pared 2 bases from V and 0 bases from J, leaving 11 bases between.

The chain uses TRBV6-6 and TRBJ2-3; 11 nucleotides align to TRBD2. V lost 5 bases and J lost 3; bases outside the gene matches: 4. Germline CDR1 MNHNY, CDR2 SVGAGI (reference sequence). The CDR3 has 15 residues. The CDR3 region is CASSLSGRGTDTQYF. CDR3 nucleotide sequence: TGTGCCAGCAGTCTTAGCGGGAGGGGAACAGATACGCAGTATTTT.

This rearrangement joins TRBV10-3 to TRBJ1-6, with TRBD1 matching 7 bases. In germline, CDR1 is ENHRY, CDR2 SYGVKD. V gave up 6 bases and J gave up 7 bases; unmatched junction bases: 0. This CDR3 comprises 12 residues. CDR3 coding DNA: TGTGCCATCAGACAGGGGAATTCACCCCTCCACTTT. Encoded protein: CAIRQGNSPLHF.

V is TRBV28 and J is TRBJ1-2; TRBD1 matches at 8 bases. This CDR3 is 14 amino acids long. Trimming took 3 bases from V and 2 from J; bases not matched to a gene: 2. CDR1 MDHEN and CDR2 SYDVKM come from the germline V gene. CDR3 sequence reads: CASSFQGANYGYTF. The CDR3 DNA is TGTGCCAGCAGTTTCCAGGGGGCCAACTATGGCTACACCTTC.

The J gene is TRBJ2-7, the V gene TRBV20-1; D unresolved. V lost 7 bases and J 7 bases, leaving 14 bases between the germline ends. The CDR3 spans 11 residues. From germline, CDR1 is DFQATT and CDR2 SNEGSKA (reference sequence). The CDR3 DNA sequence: TGCAGTGTCCATGACGAACGGGAGCAGTACTTC. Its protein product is CSVHDEREQYF.

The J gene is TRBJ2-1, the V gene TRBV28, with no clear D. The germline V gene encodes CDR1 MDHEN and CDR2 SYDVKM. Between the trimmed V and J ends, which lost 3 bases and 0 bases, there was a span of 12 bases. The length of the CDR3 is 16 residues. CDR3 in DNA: TGTGCCAGCAGTTTCGGTGGCTCTCGCTCCTACAATGAGCAGTTCTTC. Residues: CASSFGGSRSYNEQFF.